This TCR beta chain was captured in a study of chronic HIV infection and antiretroviral therapy. One entry per CDR3 protein, called by TCRdb with MiXCR from the 5' RACE reads. Of more than 25,000 distinct CDR3 sequences in the sample, roughly 9.1% are singletons; the top ten hold roughly 2.4%. This clonotype was seen at least ten times. The CDR3 is made up of 13 amino acids. Germline CDR1 is SGHVS and CDR2 is FNYEAQ. With 5 bases removed from V and 4 bases from J, the gap between germline ends came to 8 bases. This receptor was identified in an adult who had HIV and had not received antiretroviral therapy, or was an uninfected healthy control (not recorded which). The rearrangement joins TRBV7-6 to TRBJ2-2, with no clear D. Sequenced: peripheral blood. The CDR3, as DNA: TGTGCCAGCAGCCTTCCGGGCACCGGGGAGCTGTTTTTT. It yields the protein CASSLPGTGELFF.